One sample yielded the 27 T cell receptor beta chains listed below, sequenced in a study of cytomegalovirus exposure and HLA in healthy donors. PCR amplification relied on 60 Vbeta primers (plus 13 Jbeta primers). Here immunoSEQ multiplex PCR was the method, and the copy in TCRdb shows in-frame clones only, minus some. The table lists 65,000 or so clones, roughly 80% of them singletons. Specimen: PBMCs. The receptors shown here come from a woman between 35 and 50 years old in good health and CMV-seropositive.

The chain joins TRBV19 to TRBJ1-3; no firm D call. The CDR3 loop spans 16 amino acids. The germline V and J ends were trimmed by 4 bases and 0 bases, with 13 bases remaining between them. The V gene's germline CDR1 is LNHDA and CDR2 SQIVND (reference sequence). In DNA form, the CDR3 reads TGTGCCAGTAGTACATGGACGGGAGCCTCTGGAAACACCATATATTTT. Protein product: CASSTWTGASGNTIYF.

The V gene is TRBV5-1, the J gene TRBJ2-2, with D maybe TRBD2 (6 bases). Trimming removed 7 bases from V and 5 bases from J, with 21 bases in between. Germline loops: CDR1 SGHRS, CDR2 YFSETQ. There are 16 residues in the CDR3. Here the CDR3 reads CASLNGPRENTGELFF. The CDR3 region has the DNA TGCGCCAGCCTTAACGGGCCGCGGGAAAATACCGGGGAGCTGTTTTTT.

The sample holds a few counts of this clone. The gene calls are TRBV19 and TRBJ1-1; 9 nucleotides agree with TRBD1. This CDR3 comprises 15 residues. V gave up 6 bases and J gave up 7 bases; unmatched junction bases: 12. Germline assignment: CDR1 LNHDA and CDR2 SQIVND (reference sequence). Written as DNA, the CDR3 is TGTGCCAGTAGAGAGGAGGGAACAGGGGGCCTTGAAGCTTTCTTT. It is translated as CASREEGTGGLEAFF.

The rearrangement joins TRBV9 to TRBJ1-6; no reliable D call. The V end was cut by 1 base, the J end by 12 bases, with 8 bases between. The V gene's germline CDR1 is SGDLS and CDR2 YYNGEE. This CDR3 has 12 amino acids. CDR3 sequence (DNA): TGTGCCAGCAGCGTACTACGTGGACCCCTCCACTTT. Translating it yields CASSVLRGPLHF.

V is TRBV6-5 and J is TRBJ2-2, with a possible D match to TRBD1 (6 bases). CDR3 length equals 14 residues. Looked up from germline, CDR1 is MNHEY and CDR2 is SVGAGI. Between the trimmed V and J ends, which lost 6 bases and 1 base, there was a span of 9 bases. Here the CDR3 DNA reads TGTGCCAGCAGAGCGACAGGGAACACCGGGGAGCTGTTTTTT. This codes for CASRATGNTGELFF.

V gene TRBV6-1 combines with J gene TRBJ2-5; 12 bases line up with TRBD2. CDR1 and CDR2 (germline): MNHNS, SASEGT. V gave up 0 bases and J gave up 5 bases; unmatched junction bases: 10. This CDR3 has 18 residues. CDR3 sequence reads: CASSEAWASGGAAETQYF. For the CDR3, the DNA is TGTGCCAGCAGTGAAGCTTGGGCTAGCGGGGGGGCCGCGGAGACCCAGTACTTC.

The V gene is TRBV7-7, the J gene TRBJ2-5; D is perhaps TRBD2 (7 bases). This CDR3 is built from 15 residues. Looked up from germline, CDR1 is SSHAT and CDR2 is FNYEAQ (reference sequence). The V gene lost 4 bases and the J gene lost 1 base, with 13 bases spanning the gap. The CDR3 here is CASSSQGGGQETQYF. DNA of the CDR3: TGTGCCAGCAGCTCCCAAGGGGGGGGCCAAGAGACCCAGTACTTC.

This clone turned up a few times. The rearrangement joins TRBV5-5 to TRBJ1-1; the match to TRBD1 covers 10 bases. V dropped 2 bases and J dropped 3; count of bases not matched to a gene: 4. This CDR3 is 15 amino acids long. Germline V gene lookup returns CDR1 SGHKS and CDR2 YYEKEE (reference sequence). CDR3 DNA: TGTGCCAGCAGCTTTATTGGGACAGGGGACACTGAAGCTTTCTTT. Encoded protein: CASSFIGTGDTEAFF.

In this sample, this clone turned up a few times. The genes are TRBV5-1 and TRBJ2-7; 8 nucleotides agree with TRBD1. The CDR3 consists of 14 residues. CDR1 and CDR2 (germline): SGHRS, YFSETQ. J was trimmed by 1 base and V by 2 bases; bases with no gene match: 2. CDR3 sequence reads: CASSLWTGSYEQYF. CDR3 DNA sequence: TGCGCCAGCAGCTTATGGACAGGGTCCTACGAGCAGTACTTC.

The chain joins TRBV28 to TRBJ2-5; D perhaps matches TRBD2 (7 bases). Germline-derived CDR1 and CDR2 are MDHEN and SYDVKM. With 5 bases removed from V and 5 bases from J, the gap between germline ends came to 21 bases. The length of the CDR3 is 16 residues. CDR3 nucleotides: TGTGCCAGCAGTCCGAGGGGGGGGAAGGGGGGTGAGACCCAGTACTTC. It specifies CASSPRGGKGGETQYF. The full variable domain, rest sourced from reference TRBV28 and TRBJ2-5, is DVKVTQSSRYLVKRTGEKVFLECVQDMDHENMFWYRQDPGLGLRLIYFSYDVKMKEKGDIPEGYSVSREKKERFSLILESASTNQTSMYLCASSPRGGKGGETQYFGPGTRLLVL.

The chain combines TRBV30 with TRBJ1-3; the match to TRBD1 covers 7 bases. This CDR3 has 15 amino acids. Germline CDR1 reads GTSNPN; CDR2 reads SVGIG (reference sequence). V was pared by 5 bases and J by 0 bases, with 7 bases of the junction left unmatched. CDR3 nucleotide sequence: TGTGCCTGGGGGGACAGTACCCACTCTGGAAACACCATATATTTT. It translates to CAWGDSTHSGNTIYF.

The chain combines TRBV6-5 with TRBJ1-1; D possibly corresponds to TRBD1 (5 bases). The CDR3 consists of 12 residues. Germline V gene sequence: CDR1 MNHEY, CDR2 SVGAGI. Trimming removed 6 bases at V and 7 bases at J, with 12 bases between. As DNA, the CDR3 is TGTGCCAGCAGCCTCCTCGGGGGTGAAGCTTTCTTT. It specifies CASSLLGGEAFF.

V gene TRBV15 combines with J gene TRBJ1-1; 7 nucleotides match TRBD1. V was clipped by 2 bases and J by 5 bases; unmatched bases: 26. Germline CDR1 and CDR2: LNHNV and YYDKDF (reference sequence). CDR3 size: 21 residues. CDR3 nucleotides: TGTGCCACCAGCAGATCCCTCCGTGTTCGCGGGACAGTGTTCGCCCCTACTGAAGCTTTCTTT. Encoded protein: CATSRSLRVRGTVFAPTEAFF. Filled out from reference TRBV15 and TRBJ1-1, the complete variable domain reads DAMVIQNPRYQVTQFGKPVTLSCSQTLNHNVMYWYQQKSSQAPKLLFHYYDKDFNNEADTPDNFQSRRPNTSFCFLDIRSPGLGDTAMYLCATSRSLRVRGTVFAPTEAFFGQGTRLTVV.

The chain uses TRBV6-4 and TRBJ2-2, with a weak D call TRBD2 (6 bases). Germline V CDR1 and CDR2: MRHNA, SNTAGT. The CDR3 consists of 14 residues. Trimming shortened V by 2 bases and J by 6 bases, and 10 bases separated the two germline ends. The CDR3, as DNA: TGTGCCAGCAGTGACGGGACTCACCCCGGGGAGCTGTTTTTT. It is translated as CASSDGTHPGELFF.

About this clone: Sequence at one end of the junction differs from germline and may be a read error. The chain joins TRBV5-1 to TRBJ2-3; no clear D gene. CDR3 length: 13 amino acids. Germline-derived CDR1 and CDR2 are SGHRS and YFSETQ. CDR3 in amino acids: CASTPSGTDTQYF. The CDR3 DNA is TGCGCCAGCACCCCCTCTGGCACAGACACGCAGTATTTT. Supplemented by reference TRBV5-1 and TRBJ2-3, the full variable domain reads KAGVTQTPRYLIKTRGQQVTLSCSPISGHRSVSWYQQTPGQGLQFLFEYFSETQRNKGNFPGRFSGRQFSNSRSEMNVSTLELGDSALYLCASTPSGTDTQYFGPGTRLTVL.

DNA for the CDR3: TGCGCCAGCACCCGACAGGGGGACAACAATGAGCAGTTCTTC. It is translated as CASTRQGDNNEQFF. This chain joins TRBV5-1 and TRBJ2-1; 9 positions match TRBD1. Germline V gives CDR1 SGHRS, CDR2 YFSETQ. Losses at the gene ends were 6 bases for V and 5 bases for J; bases not matched to a gene: 6. The CDR3 covers 14 residues.

This clone was seen only a few times. This chain links TRBV19 with TRBJ2-3; D ambiguous. CDR3 length equals 13 residues. Between the trimmed V and J ends, which lost 1 base and 1 base, there was a span of 3 bases. The V gene's germline CDR1 is LNHDA and CDR2 SQIVND (reference sequence). The CDR3 sequence: CASSIVGTDTQYF. In nucleotides, the CDR3 is TGTGCCAGTAGTATAGTAGGCACAGATACGCAGTATTTT.

This chain joins TRBV6-1 and TRBJ1-5; possibly TRBD1 for D (6 bases). The germline V gene encodes CDR1 MNHNS and CDR2 SASEGT. This CDR3 contains 16 residues. V lost 2 bases to trimming and J lost 2 bases, with 13 bases between them. The CDR3 nucleotides read TGTGCCAGCAGTGAACTGCAGGGGATCGGCAATCAGCCCCAGCATTTT. It translates to CASSELQGIGNQPQHF.

This chain connects TRBV7-2 to TRBJ2-3; D uncertain. V was shortened by 1 base and J by 2 bases, with 4 bases between the two germline ends. CDR1 and CDR2 from the germline V gene are SGHTA and FQGNSA. The CDR3 covers 13 residues. The CDR3 coding sequence is TGTGCCAGCAGCTTAGACAACACAGATACGCAGTATTTT. It is translated as CASSLDNTDTQYF. The full variable domain, with the rest looked up from reference TRBV7-2 and TRBJ2-3, is GAGVSQSPSNKVTEKGKDVELRCDPISGHTALYWYRQSLGQGLEFLIYFQGNSAPDKSGLPSDRFSAERTGGSVSTLTIQRTQQEDSAVYLCASSLDNTDTQYFGPGTRLTVL.

The chain combines TRBV4-3 with TRBJ2-4; TRBD1 is a possible D gene (6 bases). Per germline, CDR1 LGHNA and CDR2 YSLEER. The CDR3 runs 15 residues. V dropped 4 bases and J dropped 2 bases, with 12 bases sitting between them. The CDR3 spells CASSRQQGTKNIQYF. The CDR3 DNA is TGCGCCAGCAGCCGACAACAGGGCACCAAAAACATTCAGTACTTC.

The gene calls are TRBV13 and TRBJ2-7; TRBD1 aligns across 8 bases. Germline values: CDR1 PRHDT, CDR2 FYEKMQ (reference sequence). The CDR3 covers 14 residues. V gave up 5 bases and J gave up 2 bases; unmatched junction bases: 5. The CDR3 loop reads CASSRQGATYEQYF. The CDR3 nucleotides read TGTGCCAGCAGCCGGCAGGGGGCGACCTACGAGCAGTACTTC.

In its sample, this clone was seen a few times. The chain employs TRBV19 and TRBJ2-7; TRBD1 agrees at 7 bases. CDR1 is LNHDA and CDR2 is SQIVND in the germline V gene (reference sequence). This CDR3 has 13 residues. Losses at the gene ends were 3 bases for V and 2 bases for J; bases not matched to a gene: 1. This chain's CDR3 is CASSITGAYEQYF. The CDR3 bases are TGTGCCAGTAGTATCACAGGGGCCTACGAGCAGTACTTC.

The chain joins TRBV9 to TRBJ2-2, with D possibly matching TRBD1 (6 bases). CDR3 length: 15 residues. CDR1 and CDR2 from the germline V gene are SGDLS and YYNGEE. V was trimmed by 3 bases and J by 4 bases, leaving 13 bases between them. The CDR3 nucleotides are TGTGCCAGCAGCGCTAGGGACATCCTCACCGGGGAGCTGTTTTTT. The encoded protein is CASSARDILTGELFF.

The genes are TRBV2 and TRBJ1-2, with 8 bases identical to TRBD1. After removal of 5 bases from V and 8 bases from J, the junction contained 10 bases not matched to a gene. The germline V gene has CDR1 SNHLY and CDR2 FYNNEI. The CDR3 covers 14 residues. The CDR3 here is CASSYDRGAYGYTF. CDR3 sequence (DNA): TGTGCCAGCAGTTATGACAGGGGCGCGTACGGCTACACCTTC.

The CDR3 sequence is CSAENEKLFF. The DNA for the CDR3 is TGCAGTGCTGAGAATGAAAAACTGTTTTTT. This chain links TRBV20-1 with TRBJ1-4; no firm D call. Trimming removed 5 bases at V and 5 bases at J, with 3 bases between. CDR3 size: 10 residues. CDR1 DFQATT and CDR2 SNEGSKA come from the germline V gene (reference sequence).

V is TRBV30 and J is TRBJ2-7, with a possible D match to TRBD2 (5 bases). CDR1 GTSNPN and CDR2 SVGIG come from the germline V gene (reference sequence). V was cut by 0 bases and J by 6 bases, with 18 bases left in between. CDR3 length: 15 residues. This chain's CDR3 is CAWSVRTTQRGEQYF. The CDR3 DNA sequence: TGTGCCTGGAGTGTACGAACTACCCAACGGGGCGAGCAGTACTTC.

This clone has more than one count but fewer than ten. V and J are TRBV7-9 and TRBJ2-1; a possible D gene is TRBD2 (6 bases). V was trimmed by 1 base and J by 8 bases, leaving 18 bases between them. Germline assignment: CDR1 SEHNR and CDR2 FQNEAQ (reference sequence). The CDR3 covers 16 residues. For the CDR3, the DNA is TGTGCCAGCAGCTTAGTTTCGGGACTGGTCGCAGATGAGCAGTTCTTC. Its protein product is CASSLVSGLVADEQFF.